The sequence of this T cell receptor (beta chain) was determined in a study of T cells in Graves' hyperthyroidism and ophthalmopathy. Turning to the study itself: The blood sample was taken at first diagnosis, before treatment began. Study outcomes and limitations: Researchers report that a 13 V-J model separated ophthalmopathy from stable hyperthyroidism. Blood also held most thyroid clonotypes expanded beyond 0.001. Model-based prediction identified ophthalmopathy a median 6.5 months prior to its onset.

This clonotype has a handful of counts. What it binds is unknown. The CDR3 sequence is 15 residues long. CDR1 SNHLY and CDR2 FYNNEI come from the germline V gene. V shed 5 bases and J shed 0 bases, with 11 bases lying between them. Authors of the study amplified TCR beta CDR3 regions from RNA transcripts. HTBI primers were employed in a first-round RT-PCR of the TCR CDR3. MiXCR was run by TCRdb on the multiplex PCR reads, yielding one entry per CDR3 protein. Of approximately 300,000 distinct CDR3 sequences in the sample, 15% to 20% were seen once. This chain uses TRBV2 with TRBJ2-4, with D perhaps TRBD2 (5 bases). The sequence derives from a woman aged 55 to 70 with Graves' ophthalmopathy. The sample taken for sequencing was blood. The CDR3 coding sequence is TGTGCCAGCAGTACAGCAGGACTAGCCAAAAACATTCAGTACTTC. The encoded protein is CASSTAGLAKNIQYF.